The rows below give T cell receptor beta chains drawn from one sample of a study of T cell responses to AZD1222 COVID-19 vaccine. Sequencing used immunoSEQ multiplex PCR; TCRdb keeps in-frame clones, though not all of them. The top ten clones hold around 14% of a sample with around 120,000 clones, 92% of them seen once. This sample comprised peripheral blood, obtained on day 0 of AZD1222 vaccination. The receptor source for this set is an adult in good health. CDR3s include the opening cysteine and the closing phenylalanine or tryptophan. A D gene is named only where the DNA matches it firmly. Size tells how often a clone was seen (once, few, many) or the class of an expanded clone, and some rows leave it out.

V,size,J,D,DNA,CDR3
TRBV6-5,-,TRBJ2-5,TRBD2,TGTGCCAGCAAAGCGGGAGGCCTCCCCCAAGAGACCCAGTACTTC,CASKAGGLPQETQYF
TRBV5-1,-,TRBJ2-1,-,TGCGCCAGCAGCTTGGGTGGCCTAGCCGACTACAATGAGCAGTTCTTC,CASSLGGLADYNEQFF
TRBV2,-,TRBJ1-3,-,TGTGCCAGCAGGACCGGGGGAGGAAACACCATATATTTT,CASRTGGGNTIYF
TRBV5-1,-,TRBJ1-6,-,TGCGCCAGCAGCTTGGCCGGCGTTTATAATTCACCCCTCCACTTT,CASSLAGVYNSPLHF
TRBV6-2/TRBV6-3,-,TRBJ2-1,TRBD2,TGTGCCAGCAGTTACTCGTTGCTGGTGGGGACTAGCGGGTACAATGAGCAGTTCTTC,CASSYSLLVGTSGYNEQFF
TRBV7-2,few,TRBJ2-3,-,TGTGCCAGCAGCTTAGTAGGCCCCACAGATACGCAGTATTTT,CASSLVGPTDTQYF
TRBV5-6,-,TRBJ1-2,-,TGTGCCAGCAGCTTGTTCCGAGCTAACTATGGCTACACCTTC,CASSLFRANYGYTF
TRBV4-3,-,TRBJ2-7,-,TGCGCCAGCAGCCAAGATTGGACGGTGAGCTCCTACGAGCAGTACTTC,CASSQDWTVSSYEQYF
TRBV19,-,TRBJ1-2,TRBD1,TGTGCCAGTAGTCTCACCGGGACAGCGGCCAACTATGGCTACACCTTC,CASSLTGTAANYGYTF
TRBV29-1,-,TRBJ1-1,-,TGCAGCGTTGTAATCGGCAACACTGAAGCTTTCTTT,CSVVIGNTEAFF